These T cell receptor beta chains were read from a single sample in a study of T cells in Graves' hyperthyroidism and ophthalmopathy. A single record per CDR3 protein comes from TCRdb applying MiXCR to the multiplex PCR reads. This table holds about 420,000 distinct CDR3 sequences, around 14% found once. Sequencing input: blood. All receptors come from a woman between 18 and 29 years old with Graves' hyperthyroidism. The CDR3 runs from the conserved cysteine through the conserved F or W. A D gene is named only where the DNA matches it firmly. A row's size may be missing; if present it is once, few, many or a size class.

clone_size | j_call | v_call | d_call | cdr3_aa | cdr3_nt
many | TRBJ1-2 | TRBV28 | TRBD1 | CASSLLEGTVPNYGYTF | TGTGCCAGCAGTTTATTAGAAGGGACAGTGCCTAACTATGGCTACACCTTC
many | TRBJ1-2 | TRBV28 | NA | CASSLGGGDYGYTF | TGTGCCAGCAGTTTGGGGGGAGGGGACTATGGCTACACCTTC
NA | TRBJ1-5 | TRBV2 | NA | CASREGSANQPQHF | TGTGCCAGCAGGGAGGGGTCCGCGAATCAGCCCCAGCATTTT
many | TRBJ1-6 | TRBV7-8 | TRBD1 | CASSFLTGGYNSPLHF | TGTGCCAGCAGCTTCTTGACAGGGGGATATAATTCACCCCTCCACTTT
many | TRBJ2-7 | TRBV6-5 | NA | CASSYSLPGNSYEQYF | TGTGCCAGCAGTTACTCACTCCCGGGAAACTCCTACGAGCAGTACTTC
many | TRBJ1-5 | TRBV2 | NA | CASSDSRARNQPQHF | TGTGCCAGCAGTGATTCTAGGGCCCGCAATCAGCCCCAGCATTTT
few | TRBJ2-5 | TRBV15 | NA | CATSREVQGQETQYF | TGTGCCACCAGCAGAGAAGTGCAAGGACAAGAGACCCAGTACTTC
many | TRBJ2-7 | TRBV28 | TRBD1 | CASTEGQDSYEQYF | TGTGCCAGCACCGAGGGACAGGACTCCTACGAGCAGTACTTC
many | TRBJ2-7 | TRBV6-1 | TRBD2 | CASQTPAGGDEQYF | TGTGCCAGCCAGACACCGGCGGGGGGGGACGAGCAGTACTTC
many | TRBJ2-1 | TRBV20-1 | TRBD2 | CSARDRRGSSYNEQFF | TGCAGTGCTAGGGATCGGCGGGGGAGCTCCTACAATGAGCAGTTCTTC
many | TRBJ2-7 | TRBV6-1 | NA | CASSFGGGLPYEQYF | TGTGCCAGCAGTTTTGGCGGGGGCCTCCCCTACGAGCAGTACTTC
few | TRBJ2-1 | TRBV19 | NA | CASSIKLFRQVSNEQFF | TGTGCCAGTAGTATAAAATTGTTTAGGCAGGTTTCCAATGAGCAGTTCTTC
few | TRBJ1-5 | TRBV4-2 | NA | CASSPVQRTVGNQPQHF | TGTGCCAGCAGCCCAGTGCAGAGGACAGTGGGCAATCAGCCCCAGCATTTT
many | TRBJ1-2 | TRBV28 | NA | CASSLLHGSCTF | TGTGCCAGCAGTTTACTGCATGGGTCGTGTACCTTC
few | TRBJ2-7 | TRBV11-2 | NA | CASSSNSPRLWDEQYF | TGTGCCAGCAGCTCCAACAGCCCACGGCTTTGGGACGAGCAGTACTTC
NA | TRBJ2-1 | TRBV14 | TRBD2 | CASSHFGLAGGNEQFF | TGTGCCAGCAGCCATTTTGGACTAGCGGGAGGCAATGAGCAGTTCTTC
many | TRBJ2-1 | TRBV10-3 | NA | CAISAGQYNEQFF | TGTGCCATCAGTGCAGGGCAATACAATGAGCAGTTCTTC
few | TRBJ2-5 | TRBV5-6 | TRBD2 | CASSSLAGGDSETQYF | TGTGCCAGCAGCTCCCTAGCGGGGGGGGACTCGGAGACCCAGTACTTC
many | TRBJ2-7 | TRBV7-9 | TRBD1 | CASSIRGPYEQYF | TGTGCCAGCAGCATCAGGGGGCCCTACGAGCAGTACTTC
many | TRBJ1-2 | TRBV27 | TRBD1 | CASSSVGQGHYGYTF | TGTGCCAGCAGTTCCGTGGGACAGGGTCACTATGGCTACACCTTC
NA | TRBJ1-1 | TRBV20-1 | NA | CSASGPGSVNTEAFF | TGCAGTGCTAGTGGCCCGGGATCAGTGAACACTGAAGCTTTCTTT
many | TRBJ2-3 | TRBV7-2 | NA | CASSSSVTDTQYF | TGTGCCAGCAGCTCCTCCGTCACAGATACGCAGTATTTT
many | TRBJ2-7 | TRBV2 | NA | CASSSQGGLYEQYF | TGTGCCAGCAGTTCTCAGGGGGGCCTCTACGAGCAGTACTTC
few | TRBJ2-1 | TRBV11-2 | NA | CASSLDKGDEQFF | TGTGCCAGCAGCTTGGACAAAGGGGATGAGCAGTTCTTC
NA | TRBJ1-2 | TRBV2 | TRBD1 | CASKKGQGLRGYTF | TGTGCCAGCAAAAAGGGACAGGGGCTACGGGGCTACACCTTC
many | TRBJ2-7 | TRBV6-1 | TRBD2 | CASSTSSGRGYEQYF | TGTGCCAGCAGTACATCTAGCGGGAGAGGCTACGAGCAGTACTTC
NA | TRBJ1-2 | TRBV4-3 | NA | CASSQKTRRLGYTF | TGCGCCAGCAGCCAAAAGACCCGTCGGTTGGGCTACACCTTC
many | TRBJ1-5 | TRBV10-3 | TRBD1 | CAISSDRDDQPQHF | TGTGCCATCAGCTCAGACAGGGACGATCAGCCCCAGCATTTT
many | TRBJ2-1 | TRBV7-3 | NA | CASSLNMPGSQFF | TGTGCCAGCAGCTTAAATATGCCGGGATCGCAGTTCTTC
medium-sized | TRBJ2-3 | TRBV20-1 | NA | CSGGRVADTQYF | TGCAGTGGGGGCAGGGTCGCAGATACGCAGTATTTT
NA | TRBJ2-3 | TRBV7-3 | NA | CAGSPTRAGTDTQYF | TGTGCCGGCAGCCCGACCAGGGCGGGCACAGATACGCAGTATTTT
NA | TRBJ1-3 | TRBV20-1 | NA | CSASTSANTIYF | TGCAGTGCCTCGACCTCTGCAAACACCATATATTTT
few | TRBJ1-1 | TRBV19 | NA | CASRRQATEAFF | TGTGCCAGTAGGAGACAGGCCACTGAAGCTTTCTTT
many | TRBJ1-4 | TRBV5-1 | NA | CASSLGREGEKLFF | TGCGCCAGCAGCTTGGGCAGGGAGGGTGAAAAACTGTTTTTT
many | TRBJ1-5 | TRBV12-3/TRBV12-4 | NA | CASSSGLSNQPQHF | TGTGCCAGCAGTTCAGGGCTGAGCAATCAGCCCCAGCATTTT
NA | TRBJ1-1 | TRBV28 | NA | CASGSKAFF | TGTGCCAGCGGTAGCAAAGCTTTCTTT
NA | TRBJ2-6 | TRBV6-1 | NA | CASQGANVLTF | TGTGCCAGCCAGGGGGCCAACGTCCTGACTTTC
once | TRBJ2-7 | TRBV20-1 | NA | CSAFPLRWWPPLEQYF | TGCAGTGCTTTCCCCCTCAGATGGTGGCCTCCCCTCGAGCAGTACTTC
many | TRBJ2-5 | TRBV6-1 | TRBD2 | CASSPISGGEETQYF | TGTGCCAGCAGTCCTATTAGCGGGGGGGAAGAGACCCAGTACTTC
once | TRBJ1-6 | TRBV7-6 | TRBD1 | CANSKTGFTYNSPLHF | TGTGCCAACAGCAAGACAGGGTTTACCTATAATTCACCCCTCCACTTT
many | TRBJ2-1 | TRBV27 | NA | CASKGDVTSYNEQFF | TGTGCCAGCAAGGGTGATGTCACTTCCTACAATGAGCAGTTCTTC
NA | TRBJ2-7 | TRBV4-1 | TRBD2 | CASSQEGGRGDEQYF | TGCGCCAGCAGCCAAGAGGGCGGGAGAGGAGATGAGCAGTACTTC
NA | TRBJ2-7 | TRBV28 | TRBD1 | CASKGTGGNEQYF | TGTGCCAGCAAAGGGACAGGGGGGAACGAGCAGTACTTC
many | TRBJ2-1 | TRBV2 | TRBD2 | CATPGLAGHNEQFF | TGTGCCACCCCGGGACTAGCGGGACACAATGAGCAGTTCTTC
few | TRBJ2-1 | TRBV18 | NA | CASSPSTGSSYNEQFF | TGTGCCAGCTCACCAAGCACAGGGAGCTCCTACAATGAGCAGTTCTTC
NA | TRBJ2-5 | TRBV7-9 | NA | CASSPRGGLGETQYF | TGTGCCAGCAGCCCTAGGGGGGGCCTTGGGGAGACCCAGTACTTC
NA | TRBJ2-5 | TRBV19 | TRBD1 | CASSMQGAGETQYF | TGTGCCAGTAGTATGCAGGGGGCAGGGGAGACCCAGTACTTC
NA | TRBJ2-1 | TRBV10-3 | TRBD1 | CAISEGDSSYNEQFF | TGTGCCATCAGTGAGGGGGACAGCTCCTACAATGAGCAGTTCTTC
NA | TRBJ1-1 | TRBV12-3/TRBV12-4 | TRBD1 | CASSLYGDSLTEAFF | TGTGCCAGCAGTTTATATGGGGACAGCCTTACTGAAGCTTTCTTT
many | TRBJ2-7 | TRBV6-1 | TRBD2 | CASSPTSGRASMYEQYF | TGTGCCAGCAGCCCGACTAGCGGGAGGGCCTCCATGTACGAGCAGTACTTC
many | TRBJ2-5 | TRBV28 | TRBD1 | CASRGTGEEETQYF | TGTGCCAGCAGGGGGACAGGGGAAGAAGAGACCCAGTACTTC